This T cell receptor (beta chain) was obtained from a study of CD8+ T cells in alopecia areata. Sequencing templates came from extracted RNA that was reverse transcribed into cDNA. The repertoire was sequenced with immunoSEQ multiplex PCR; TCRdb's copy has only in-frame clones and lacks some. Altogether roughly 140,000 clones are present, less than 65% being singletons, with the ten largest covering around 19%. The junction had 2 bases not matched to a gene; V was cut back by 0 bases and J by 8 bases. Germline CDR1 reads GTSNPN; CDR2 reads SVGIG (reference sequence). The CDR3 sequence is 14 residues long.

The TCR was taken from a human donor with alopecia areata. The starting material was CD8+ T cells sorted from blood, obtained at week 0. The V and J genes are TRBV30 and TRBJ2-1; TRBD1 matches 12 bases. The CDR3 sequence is CAWSVGTGGYEQFF. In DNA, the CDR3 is TGTGCCTGGAGTGTAGGGACAGGGGGCTATGAGCAGTTCTTC.